This passage covers 10 T cell receptor beta chains from one sample sequenced in a study of CD8+ T cells in alopecia areata. Extraction of RNA preceded its reverse transcription into cDNA, which served as the sequencing template. TCRdb's table, derived via immunoSEQ multiplex PCR, lists solely in-frame clones and lacks some. The repertoire includes 93,000 or so clones, under 90% of them detected once, and 11% sits in the top ten. Treatment here: oral pan-JAK inhibitor, 5-10 mg twice daily. The material was CD8+ T cells sorted from blood, obtained between weeks 30 and 35, from a patient treated with tofacitinib. These receptors were obtained from a human donor with alopecia areata.

This chain uses TRBV29-1 with TRBJ2-1; 7 bases map to TRBD2. This CDR3 contains 13 residues. From germline, CDR1 is SQVTM and CDR2 ANQGSEA. After removal of 6 bases from V and 8 bases from J, the junction contained 10 bases not matched to a gene. The CDR3 region has the DNA TGCAGCGTCCCGGGCGGGAGTGTCGATGAGCAGTTCTTC. It encodes CSVPGGSVDEQFF.

CDR3 sequence: CASSLAGNTGELFF. The CDR3 nucleotides read TGTGCCAGCAGCTTAGCGGGGAACACCGGGGAGCTGTTTTTT. The rearrangement uses TRBV7-9 and TRBJ2-2; D call uncertain. Germline lookup yields CDR1 SEHNR and CDR2 FQNEAQ (reference sequence). V was cut by 0 bases and J by 1 base, with 3 bases left in between. This CDR3 spans 14 amino acids.

This clone has only a few counts. The chain couples TRBV5-1 to TRBJ1-5, with D hard to call. The CDR3 covers 11 residues. V shed 2 bases and J shed 7 bases, with 4 bases lying between them. Germline loops: CDR1 SGHRS, CDR2 YFSETQ. CDR3 protein: CASSLEQPQHF. The CDR3, as DNA: TGCGCCAGCAGCTTAGAACAGCCCCAGCATTTT.

This clone occurred once. The J gene is TRBJ2-2, the V gene TRBV29-1, with no clear D. The germline V and J ends were trimmed by 2 bases and 6 bases, with 7 bases remaining between them. This CDR3 region has 12 residues. Per germline, CDR1 SQVTM and CDR2 ANQGSEA. The CDR3 DNA reads TGCAGCGTTGAACTGGTGGCCGGGGAGCTGTTTTTT. Its protein product is CSVELVAGELFF.

V is TRBV9 and J is TRBJ1-4; TRBD1 agrees at 7 bases. With V trimmed by 3 bases and J by 7 bases, 3 bases remained unmatched. Germline CDR1 and CDR2: SGDLS and YYNGEE. The CDR3 runs 13 residues. The CDR3 reads CASSDRGGEKLFF. Here the CDR3 DNA reads TGTGCCAGCAGCGACAGGGGAGGTGAAAAACTGTTTTTT.

The chain recombines TRBV15 with TRBJ2-2; D is possibly TRBD1 (5 bases). V was pared by 1 base and J by 6 bases, with 12 bases between. Germline V gives CDR1 LNHNV, CDR2 YYDKDF (reference sequence). This CDR3 has 15 amino acids. The DNA for the CDR3 is TGTGCCACCAGCAGAGGGTTCGACAGTCCCGGGGAGCTGTTTTTT. This sequence encodes CATSRGFDSPGELFF.

This clone was detected once. The chain is built from TRBV6-4 and TRBJ1-1; 7 bases align to TRBD1. The germline CDR1 and CDR2 sequences are MRHNA and SNTAGT. The length of the CDR3 is 14 residues. V lost 6 bases, J lost 4 bases, and 8 bases stayed unmatched. CDR3 protein: CASRRQGSSTEAFF. The DNA of the CDR3 is TGTGCCAGCAGACGACAGGGAAGTAGCACTGAAGCTTTCTTT.

The chain couples TRBV4-1 to TRBJ2-2, with 8 bases aligning to TRBD1. From germline, CDR1 is MGHRA and CDR2 YSYEKL. Trimming took 1 base from V and 6 from J; bases not matched to a gene: 7. This CDR3 comprises 16 residues. The CDR3 DNA reads as TGCGCCAGCAGCCAAGTGCAGGGGGCGCACCCCGGGGAGCTGTTTTTT. Residues: CASSQVQGAHPGELFF.

The chain joins TRBV5-8 to TRBJ2-7; TRBD1 agrees at 9 bases. CDR1 is SGHTS, CDR2 YDEGEE, per germline. The CDR3 is 15 residues long. The V and J ends lost 0 bases and 5 bases, in that order; junction bases with no gene match: 6. CDR3 sequence reads: CASSLEGQGRDEQYF. As DNA, the CDR3 is TGTGCCAGCAGCTTGGAGGGACAGGGACGCGACGAGCAGTACTTC.

This clone was recorded a few times. The chain employs TRBV6-1 and TRBJ1-5; unclear D gene. The V gene's germline CDR1 is MNHNS and CDR2 SASEGT. The CDR3 covers 16 residues. Trimming removed 2 bases at V and 2 bases at J, with 13 bases between. The CDR3 is CASSELSGSGNQPQHF. CDR3 in DNA: TGTGCCAGCAGTGAATTGTCGGGGTCAGGCAATCAGCCCCAGCATTTT.